This T cell receptor beta chain was identified in a study of T cells in Graves' hyperthyroidism and ophthalmopathy. General study results and limits: The model foresaw ophthalmopathy a median about 6.1 months prior to onset. Stable hyperthyroidism was separated from ophthalmopathy by a model based on 13 V-J features.

Researchers amplified the TCR beta CDR3 regions from RNA transcripts. When the TCR CDR3 underwent first-round RT-PCR, the HTBI primer set was used. TCRdb itself ran the multiplex PCR reads through MiXCR, one entry per CDR3 protein. Of about 400,000 distinct CDR3 sequences listed, approximately 14% are singletons. Newly diagnosed patients aged 18 to 65 had hyperthyroidism of under 2 months' duration. Together with thyroid ultrasound, orbital computed tomography, serum thyroxine and TRAb, clinical symptoms were used for diagnoses. With respect to this clonotype: The antigen remains unidentified.

Germline values: CDR1 SGHTS, CDR2 YDEGEE. J lost 5 bases, V lost 0 bases, and 3 bases had no gene match. This CDR3 is built from 14 residues. Sequencing was carried out using blood. This clonotype originated in a woman between 18 and 29 years old with Graves' hyperthyroidism. The genes are TRBV5-8 and TRBJ2-3; 7 bases match TRBD1. CDR3 sequence: CASSLGTGKDTQYF. In nucleotides, the CDR3 is TGTGCCAGCAGCTTGGGGACAGGCAAAGATACGCAGTATTTT.